This TCR beta chain is drawn from a study of blood T cells in healthy people across ages. V lost 2 bases, J lost 2 bases, and 5 bases stayed unmatched. Germline V gene sequence: CDR1 MNHEY, CDR2 SVGAGI. The CDR3 consists of 15 residues. Study-level results: The fall in TCR beta diversity per million T cells was roughly linear with age.

This clonotype was seen more than once but under ten times. The antigen is undetermined. PCR was performed a second time for 7 to 11 cycles using a sample-barcoded 5' primer and a J-beta primer mix. Each of the cDNA molecules was tagged by a template-switch adaptor with 12 random nucleotides. A single record per CDR3 protein comes from TCRdb applying MiXCR to the 5' RACE reads. In the table there are hundreds of thousands of distinct CDR3 sequences, under 25% of which are singletons. This chain uses TRBV6-5 with TRBJ1-1, with 7 positions matching TRBD1. Source material: blood. The TCR comes from a man aged 65 to 85 in good health. Written as DNA, the CDR3 is TGTGCCAGCAGTTACACCCGGACAGGAAACACTGAAGCTTTCTTT. Translation gives CASSYTRTGNTEAFF.